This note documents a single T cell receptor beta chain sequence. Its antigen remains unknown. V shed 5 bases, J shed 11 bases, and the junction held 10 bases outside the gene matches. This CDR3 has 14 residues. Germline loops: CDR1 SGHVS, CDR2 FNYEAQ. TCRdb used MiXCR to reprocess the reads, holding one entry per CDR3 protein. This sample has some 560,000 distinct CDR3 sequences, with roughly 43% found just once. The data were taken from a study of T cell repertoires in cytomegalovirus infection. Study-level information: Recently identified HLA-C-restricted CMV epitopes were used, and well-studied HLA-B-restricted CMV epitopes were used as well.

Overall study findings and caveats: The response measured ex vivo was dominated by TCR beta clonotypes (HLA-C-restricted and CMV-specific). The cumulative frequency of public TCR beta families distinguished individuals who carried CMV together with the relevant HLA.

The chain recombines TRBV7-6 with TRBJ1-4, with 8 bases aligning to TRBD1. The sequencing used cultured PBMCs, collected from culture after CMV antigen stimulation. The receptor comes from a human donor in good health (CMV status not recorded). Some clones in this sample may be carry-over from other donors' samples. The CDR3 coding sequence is TGTGCCAGCAGCCCTACAGGGGGAATCGACAAACTGTTTTTT. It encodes CASSPTGGIDKLFF.